Following are 30 T cell receptor beta chains from one sample sequenced in a study of vaccination and CD4 T cells after COVID-19 (dated by TCRdb to 2022 to 2024). The treatment or condition label here, explained by the study, means: roughly 11-day PBMC culture with coronavirus spike peptide pools or control peptides (ViraFEST assay). The antigens for these receptors are not known. To prepare the library, PCR was applied. Sequencing used an Illumina iSeq 100. DNA from cultured CD4+ T cells underwent TCR sequencing with the Oncomine TCR Beta short-read assay at the Johns Hopkins FTIC core. Starting from the raw public reads, TCRdb applied fastp trimming at Q25, assembled clones with MiXCR and retained in-frame beta chains. One record per CDR3 amino acid sequence lists the most common genes and DNA. The sample contains about 21,000 distinct CDR3 sequences, 60% of them found a single time. Together, the top ten hold more than 8.5% of the sample.

Sequenced material: CD4+ T cells from blood, cultured in vitro, taken after SARS-CoV-2 vaccination. The receptors were gathered from a human donor who had recovered from COVID-19.

The chain has TRBV20-1 and TRBJ1-6; 7 bases match TRBD1. Germline-derived CDR1 and CDR2 are DFQATT and SNEGSKA (reference sequence). V lost 1 base and J lost 7; bases outside the gene matches: 4. The CDR3 spans 14 residues. CDR3 loop: CSARVGQANSPLHF. The DNA for the CDR3 is TGCAGTGCTAGAGTAGGACAGGCAAATTCACCCCTCCACTTT.

The V gene is TRBV6-1, the J gene TRBJ1-2; D unresolved. Between the trimmed V and J ends, which lost 9 bases and 1 base, there was a span of 9 bases. Germline CDR1 MNHNS, CDR2 SASEGT. The CDR3 contains 12 residues. The DNA for the CDR3 is TGTGCCAGTAGTCAGGTTAACTATGGCTACACCTTC. It codes for CASSQVNYGYTF.

The V and J genes are TRBV7-3 and TRBJ1-1; D uncertain. With 2 bases removed from V and 2 bases from J, the gap between germline ends came to 9 bases. The germline gives CDR1 SGHTA, CDR2 FQGTGA. The CDR3 contains 14 residues. The CDR3 reads CASSLVGPNTEAFF. Here the CDR3 DNA reads TGTGCCAGCAGCTTAGTTGGGCCCAACACTGAAGCTTTCTTT.

J is TRBJ2-5 and V is TRBV6-1; a weak D match, TRBD2 (7 bases). CDR1 is MNHNS, CDR2 SASEGT, per germline. The CDR3 runs to 13 residues. Trimming took off 11 bases at V and 3 bases at J, with 16 bases between the two ends. DNA of the CDR3: TGTGCCGGGCGGGGGCAGGGGAAAGAGACCCAGTACTTC. Translating gives CAGRGQGKETQYF.

V and J are TRBV7-2 and TRBJ2-5; D not resolved. Germline V gene lookup returns CDR1 SGHTA and CDR2 FQGNSA. V was shortened by 1 base and J by 13 bases, with 16 bases between the two germline ends. CDR3 length: 13 amino acids. The CDR3 is CASSLGLAGLAYF. The DNA for the CDR3 is TGTGCCAGCAGCTTAGGACTTGCCGGGCTTGCGTACTTC.

This clonotype was seen more than once but under ten times. The chain uses TRBV10-3 and TRBJ2-3; D is perhaps TRBD2 (6 bases). V was cut by 10 bases and J by 0 bases, with 11 bases left in between. CDR1 and CDR2 from the germline V gene are ENHRY and SYGVKD. The CDR3 covers 13 residues. In nucleotides, the CDR3 is TGTGCCACCGGGACTCCAAGCACAGATACGCAGTATTTT. Translation gives CATGTPSTDTQYF.

This clonotype was recorded once. The chain carries TRBV5-4 and TRBJ1-3; TRBD1 agrees at 8 bases. The V gene end was trimmed by 7 bases and the J gene end by 0 bases; junction bases not matched to a gene: 3. CDR1 and CDR2 (germline): SGHNT, YYREEE (reference sequence). The CDR3 is 14 residues long. The CDR3 region has the DNA TGTGCCAGCCGGGACAGGAGCTCTGGAAACACCATATATTTT. Translating gives CASRDRSSGNTIYF.

The chain combines TRBV6-2 or TRBV6-3 with TRBJ2-5, with 9 bases matching TRBD1. Germline V lookup: CDR1 MNHEY, CDR2 SVGEGT. Germline trimming cut 4 bases from V and 4 bases from J; bases unmatched to any gene: 7. The CDR3 runs to 15 residues. CDR3 coding DNA: TGTGCCAGCAGTTTACTAACAGGGGGCAGAGAGACCCAGTACTTC. Residues: CASSLLTGGRETQYF.

This rearrangement joins TRBV19 to TRBJ1-1; D is uncertain. This CDR3 comprises 13 residues. CDR1 and CDR2 from the germline V gene are LNHDA and SQIVND (reference sequence). V lost 4 bases and J 2 bases, leaving 8 bases between the germline ends. In DNA, the CDR3 is TGTGCCAGTAGTACTAGCCGAAACACTGAAGCTTTCTTT. Translation gives CASSTSRNTEAFF. Variable domain in full (rest from reference TRBV19 and TRBJ1-1): DGGITQSPKYLFRKEGQNVTLSCEQNLNHDAMYWYRQDPGQGLRLIYYSQIVNDFQKGDIAEGYSVSREKKESFPLTVTSAQKNPTAFYLCASSTSRNTEAFFGQGTRLTVV.

This chain links TRBV2 with TRBJ2-3, with 9 bases fitting TRBD2. Germline V gene data show CDR1 as SNHLY and CDR2 as FYNNEI. The trim removed 6 bases at V and 1 base at J, leaving 2 bases unmatched. The CDR3 runs to 14 residues. The CDR3 reads CASRLAGGTDTQYF. The CDR3, as DNA: TGTGCCAGCAGATTAGCGGGGGGCACAGATACGCAGTATTTT.

This chain connects TRBV20-1 to TRBJ1-1; D is uncertain. V lost 0 bases, J lost 2 bases, and 4 bases lay in between. The CDR3 covers 12 residues. CDR1 is DFQATT, CDR2 SNEGSKA, per germline (reference sequence). CDR3 sequence reads: CSAREGNTEAFF. DNA for the CDR3: TGCAGTGCTAGAGAAGGTAACACTGAAGCTTTCTTT.

The V call is TRBV3-1, the J call TRBJ1-6, with D possibly TRBD1 on 5 matching bases. Trimming shortened V by 1 base and J by 10 bases, and 8 bases separated the two germline ends. The CDR3 is 13 residues long. From germline, CDR1 is LGHDT and CDR2 YNNKEL (reference sequence). This CDR3 reads CASSQVGGSPLHF. In nucleotides, the CDR3 is TGTGCCAGCAGCCAAGTCGGGGGGTCACCCCTCCACTTT.

CDR3 DNA: TGTGCCAGCGGGTTGGGGAGATCGGCAGATACGCAGTATTTT. Translating gives CASGLGRSADTQYF. The V and J genes are TRBV9 and TRBJ2-3; a weak D match, TRBD2 (5 bases). V was shortened by 7 bases and J by 4 bases, with 16 bases between the two germline ends. Germline CDR1 reads SGDLS; CDR2 reads YYNGEE. The CDR3 is made up of 14 amino acids.

V and J are TRBV19 and TRBJ2-5; D unresolved. The germline V gene has CDR1 LNHDA and CDR2 SQIVND (reference sequence). V was clipped by 7 bases and J by 5 bases, with 8 bases between them. There are 11 residues in the CDR3. The CDR3 sequence: CASNSGETQYF. The CDR3 coding sequence is TGTGCCAGTAACTCGGGCGAGACCCAGTACTTC.

Here the CDR3 DNA reads TGTGCCAGCAGCAGGGGAGAGGGAAACACCATATATTTT. Its protein is CASSRGEGNTIYF. The rearrangement links TRBV6-4 to TRBJ1-3; D is perhaps TRBD1 (6 bases). The V gene lost 6 bases and the J gene lost 4 bases, with 10 bases spanning the gap. The CDR3 spans 13 residues. Germline V lookup: CDR1 MRHNA, CDR2 SNTAGT.

V gene TRBV28 combines with J gene TRBJ1-2; TRBD1 agrees at 8 bases. Trimming took 5 bases from V and 8 from J; bases not matched to a gene: 4. The CDR3 spans 12 residues. Germline CDR1 is MDHEN and CDR2 is SYDVKM. The CDR3 DNA reads TGTGCCAGCAGTCGGACAGGGACCGGCTACACCTTC. It yields the protein CASSRTGTGYTF.

The V call is TRBV5-4, the J call TRBJ1-5; D might be TRBD1 (5 bases). The V end lost 2 bases, the J end lost 0 bases, and 12 bases lay between the germline ends. CDR1 and CDR2 from the germline V gene are SGHNT and YYREEE (reference sequence). The CDR3 sequence is 16 residues long. The CDR3 DNA sequence: TGTGCCAGCAGCTTCGAGGGGCCTTATAGCAATCAGCCCCAGCATTTT. Its translation is CASSFEGPYSNQPQHF.

The chain employs TRBV20-1 and TRBJ1-5; no clear D gene. Germline-derived CDR1 and CDR2 are DFQATT and SNEGSKA (reference sequence). Trimming took off 3 bases at V and 2 bases at J, with 11 bases between the two ends. CDR3 length: 14 amino acids. The CDR3 loop reads CSASPGSGNQPQHF. The CDR3 bases are TGCAGTGCTAGCCCGGGTTCGGGCAATCAGCCCCAGCATTTT.

The rearrangement links TRBV19 to TRBJ2-7; D gene unclear. The CDR3 extends over 15 amino acids. Deletions cut 7 bases from V and 0 bases from J, with 16 bases between. Germline V gene data show CDR1 as LNHDA and CDR2 as SQIVND (reference sequence). The CDR3 here is CASKYRAYNSYEQYF. CDR3 nucleotide sequence: TGTGCCAGTAAATATCGGGCGTACAACTCCTACGAGCAGTACTTC.

The rearrangement joins TRBV2 to TRBJ2-1; TRBD2 agrees at 9 bases. This CDR3 contains 15 residues. Per the germline V gene, CDR1 is SNHLY and CDR2 is FYNNEI. After removal of 6 bases from V and 1 base from J, the junction contained 4 bases not matched to a gene. CDR3 protein: CASRLAGRSYNEQFF. CDR3 sequence (DNA): TGTGCCAGCAGGCTAGCGGGAAGATCCTACAATGAGCAGTTCTTC.

The gene calls are TRBV19 and TRBJ2-6; the match to TRBD1 covers 7 bases. The junction had 13 bases not matched to a gene; V was cut back by 2 bases and J by 0 bases. The CDR3 covers 20 residues. Germline-derived CDR1 and CDR2 are LNHDA and SQIVND (reference sequence). The CDR3 bases are TGTGCCAGTAGTATACTACCGGGACAGAGAATTAACTCTGGGGCCAACGTCCTGACTTTC. It yields the protein CASSILPGQRINSGANVLTF.

The chain has TRBV20-1 and TRBJ2-3; 14 positions agree with TRBD2. V lost 3 bases to trimming and J lost 2 bases; unmatched junction nucleotides: 13. The CDR3 covers 19 residues. CDR1 DFQATT and CDR2 SNEGSKA come from the germline V gene (reference sequence). The CDR3 here is CSASRLAGGPGVNTDTQYF. CDR3 bases: TGCAGTGCTAGCCGACTAGCGGGAGGGCCGGGGGTGAACACAGATACGCAGTATTTT.

V and J are TRBV28 and TRBJ1-5, with D unresolved. From germline, CDR1 is MDHEN and CDR2 SYDVKM. V lost 1 base to trimming and J lost 4 bases, with 5 bases between them. CDR3 length equals 13 residues. This CDR3 is CASSLLGNQPQHF. CDR3 coding DNA: TGTGCCAGCAGTTTATTGGGGAATCAGCCCCAGCATTTT.

The J gene is TRBJ1-1, the V gene TRBV6-1; a possible D gene is TRBD1 (6 bases). Germline values: CDR1 MNHNS, CDR2 SASEGT. The CDR3 has 14 residues. Trimming shortened V by 6 bases and J by 1 base, and 12 bases separated the two germline ends. CDR3 in DNA: TGTGCCAGCAGGCGGACAGACAAGAACACTGAAGCTTTCTTT. This encodes CASRRTDKNTEAFF.

The genes are TRBV7-2 and TRBJ1-2; maybe TRBD1 (5 bases). Trimming left V 4 bases short and J 7 bases short, with 16 bases between. CDR1 SGHTA and CDR2 FQGNSA come from the germline V gene. The CDR3 is made up of 14 amino acids. The CDR3 loop is CASSYTTGASGYTF. The CDR3 DNA follows: TGTGCCAGCAGCTATACGACCGGGGCGAGTGGCTACACCTTC.

V and J are TRBV15 and TRBJ2-5; 7 bases are shared with TRBD2. This CDR3 has 19 amino acids. CDR1 and CDR2 (germline): LNHNV, YYDKDF (reference sequence). J gave up 1 base and V 0 bases, and 14 bases lay outside the gene matches. DNA of the CDR3: TGTGCCACCAGCAGAGATCTTGGGTCTAGCGGTGGCCTCCAAGAGACCCAGTACTTC. Translation: CATSRDLGSSGGLQETQYF.

The J gene is TRBJ1-2, the V gene TRBV5-1; 10 bases are shared with TRBD1. CDR1 is SGHRS, CDR2 YFSETQ, per germline. The length of the CDR3 is 15 residues. With 5 bases clipped from V and 2 bases from J, the junction kept 6 bases outside the gene matches. The CDR3 DNA reads TGCGCCAGCAGGACGCCGGGACAGGGGAACTATGGCTACACCTTC. It codes for CASRTPGQGNYGYTF.

J is TRBJ2-3 and V is TRBV7-6; no reliable D call. CDR3 length: 15 residues. Trimming shortened V by 0 bases and J by 4 bases, and 11 bases separated the two germline ends. Germline-derived CDR1 and CDR2 are SGHVS and FNYEAQ. CDR3 residues: CASSLAVGSADTQYF. The CDR3 region has the DNA TGTGCCAGCAGCTTAGCGGTAGGATCGGCAGATACGCAGTATTTT.

The genes are TRBV6-2 or TRBV6-3 and TRBJ1-1, with a tentative D call TRBD1 (6 bases). The CDR3 is made up of 14 amino acids. Per the germline V gene, CDR1 is MNHEY and CDR2 is SVGEGT. Trimming cost V 6 bases and J 4 bases, with 15 bases left between them. CDR3 DNA sequence: TGTGCCAGCAGCAATACCCAGGGGCTCACTGAAGCTTTCTTT. It specifies CASSNTQGLTEAFF.

The chain employs TRBV20-1 and TRBJ2-3, with 10 nucleotides matching TRBD1. This CDR3 contains 14 residues. Germline assignment: CDR1 DFQATT and CDR2 SNEGSKA (reference sequence). V lost 4 bases, J lost 5 bases, and 6 bases stayed unmatched. In nucleotides, the CDR3 is TGCAGTGCTACGGACAGGGGGTTGGAAGATACGCAGTATTTT. Protein sequence: CSATDRGLEDTQYF.